A selection of T cell receptor beta chains follows, all from one sample in a study of shared T cell receptors in the human thymus. Profiled with immunoSEQ multiplex PCR; TCRdb holds only in-frame clones, not every one. The repertoire holds hundreds of thousands of clones, with more than 70% as singletons. This sample was also put to use in a study of human thymus T cells.

The sequenced sample consisted of thymocytes. These receptors originate from a boy under two years old with a congenital heart defect. CDR3s include the opening cysteine and the closing phenylalanine or tryptophan. The order of the fields is V gene, CDR3 length, J gene, D gene, clone size, CDR3 protein, CDR3 DNA. D genes are given only for firm matches. Clone size is stated in some rows and not others, as once, few, many or a class when expanded.

V gene: TRBV19
CDR3 length: 13
J gene: TRBJ1-6
D gene: NA
clone size: NA
CDR3 protein: CASRLRHNSPLPF
CDR3 DNA: TGTGCCAGTAGATTACGACATAATTCACCCCTCCCCTTT

V gene: TRBV7-9
CDR3 length: 15
J gene: TRBJ1-4
D gene: TRBD1
clone size: once
CDR3 protein: CASSLMDLKGGKLFF
CDR3 DNA: TGTGCCAGCAGCTTGATGGACCTGAAAGGGGGCAAACTGTTTTTT

V gene: TRBV29-1
CDR3 length: 11
J gene: TRBJ2-5
D gene: NA
clone size: NA
CDR3 protein: CSVALSAAQYF
CDR3 DNA: TGCAGCGTTGCTCTTTCCGCGGCCCAGTACTTC

V gene: TRBV28
CDR3 length: 15
J gene: TRBJ2-1
D gene: TRBD1
clone size: NA
CDR3 protein: CASRSRGPSYNEQFF
CDR3 DNA: TGTGCCAGCAGGTCCAGGGGGCCCTCCTACAATGAGCAGTTCTTC

V gene: TRBV15
CDR3 length: 18
J gene: TRBJ1-5
D gene: TRBD1
clone size: NA
CDR3 protein: CATSINAGTGNSNQPQHF
CDR3 DNA: TGTGCCACCAGCATTAACGCCGGGACAGGGAATAGCAATCAGCCCCAGCATTTT

V gene: TRBV25-1
CDR3 length: 15
J gene: TRBJ1-2
D gene: NA
clone size: NA
CDR3 protein: CASSDRISRNYGYTF
CDR3 DNA: TGTGCCAGCAGTGACAGGATTTCTCGGAACTATGGCTACACCTTC

V gene: TRBV6-1
CDR3 length: 14
J gene: TRBJ2-7
D gene: TRBD1
clone size: NA
CDR3 protein: CASSLGTGTYEQYF
CDR3 DNA: TGTGCCAGCTCCCTGGGGACAGGGACCTACGAGCAGTACTTC

V gene: TRBV6-6
CDR3 length: 16
J gene: TRBJ1-1
D gene: NA
clone size: NA
CDR3 protein: CASSPPGTSPNTEAFF
CDR3 DNA: TGTGCCAGCAGTCCCCCGGGGACATCCCCGAACACTGAAGCTTTCTTT

V gene: TRBV7-2
CDR3 length: 18
J gene: TRBJ2-5
D gene: TRBD2
clone size: NA
CDR3 protein: CASSLEGTSGRIRETQYF
CDR3 DNA: TGTGCCAGCAGCTTAGAAGGGACTAGCGGGAGAATAAGGGAGACCCAGTACTTC

V gene: TRBV5-1
CDR3 length: 14
J gene: TRBJ1-2
D gene: TRBD1
clone size: few
CDR3 protein: CASSPRDRDSGYTF
CDR3 DNA: TGCGCCAGCAGCCCCCGGGACAGGGACTCTGGCTACACCTTC

V gene: TRBV10-3
CDR3 length: 21
J gene: TRBJ1-1
D gene: TRBD1
clone size: NA
CDR3 protein: CAISAKSGRQQGAQSDTEAFF
CDR3 DNA: TGTGCCATCAGCGCCAAAAGTGGAAGACAACAGGGGGCGCAAAGTGACACTGAAGCTTTCTTT

V gene: TRBV11-2
CDR3 length: 13
J gene: TRBJ1-2
D gene: TRBD1
clone size: NA
CDR3 protein: CASSPRDSGGYTF
CDR3 DNA: TGTGCCAGCAGCCCAAGGGACAGTGGGGGCTACACCTTC

V gene: TRBV6-6
CDR3 length: 15
J gene: TRBJ2-4
D gene: NA
clone size: NA
CDR3 protein: CASRTNRIAKNIQYF
CDR3 DNA: TGTGCCAGCAGGACAAACAGAATAGCCAAAAACATTCAGTACTTC

V gene: TRBV28
CDR3 length: 18
J gene: TRBJ2-1
D gene: TRBD2
clone size: once
CDR3 protein: CASSFALAGGSSYNEQFF
CDR3 DNA: TGTGCCAGCAGTTTCGCACTAGCGGGGGGGAGCTCCTACAATGAGCAGTTCTTC

V gene: TRBV4-1
CDR3 length: 21
J gene: TRBJ2-6
D gene: NA
clone size: NA
CDR3 protein: CASSQGARNRWVSSGANVLTF
CDR3 DNA: TGCGCCAGCAGCCAAGGTGCAAGGAACAGGTGGGTGAGCTCTGGGGCCAACGTCCTGACTTTC

V gene: TRBV5-8
CDR3 length: 15
J gene: TRBJ1-6
D gene: NA
clone size: NA
CDR3 protein: CASSFGGLLNSPLHF
CDR3 DNA: TGTGCCAGCAGCTTCGGCGGCCTCCTTAATTCACCCCTCCACTTT

V gene: TRBV25-1
CDR3 length: 14
J gene: TRBJ1-5
D gene: NA
clone size: few
CDR3 protein: CASSDKGGRQPQHF
CDR3 DNA: TGTGCCAGCAGTGACAAGGGCGGGAGACAGCCCCAGCATTTT

V gene: TRBV4-1
CDR3 length: 15
J gene: TRBJ2-5
D gene: TRBD2
clone size: once
CDR3 protein: CASSQEGLIQETQYF
CDR3 DNA: TGCGCCAGCAGCCAAGAGGGACTAATTCAAGAGACCCAGTACTTC

V gene: TRBV15
CDR3 length: 13
J gene: TRBJ2-3
D gene: TRBD2
clone size: once
CDR3 protein: CATSTGGTASQYF
CDR3 DNA: TGTGCCACCAGCACGGGAGGCACAGCGTCGCAGTATTTT

V gene: TRBV9
CDR3 length: 17
J gene: TRBJ2-5
D gene: TRBD2
clone size: NA
CDR3 protein: CASSVGPGGPPWETQYF
CDR3 DNA: TGTGCCAGCAGCGTAGGACCGGGAGGGCCCCCTTGGGAGACCCAGTACTTC

V gene: TRBV4-3
CDR3 length: 17
J gene: TRBJ2-1
D gene: TRBD1
clone size: NA
CDR3 protein: CASSHTFDRGQVNEQFF
CDR3 DNA: TGCGCCAGCAGCCATACCTTTGACAGGGGGCAAGTCAATGAGCAGTTCTTC

V gene: TRBV19
CDR3 length: 17
J gene: TRBJ1-3
D gene: TRBD1
clone size: NA
CDR3 protein: CASSIPRTGSSGNTIYF
CDR3 DNA: TGTGCCAGTAGTATTCCCCGGACAGGGAGCTCTGGAAACACCATATATTTT

V gene: TRBV30
CDR3 length: 13
J gene: TRBJ1-2
D gene: TRBD1
clone size: NA
CDR3 protein: CAWSVRDRRRYTF
CDR3 DNA: TGTGCCTGGAGTGTGAGGGACAGACGACGCTACACCTTC

V gene: TRBV28
CDR3 length: 19
J gene: TRBJ2-6
D gene: TRBD1
clone size: NA
CDR3 protein: CASSLGCDRVTGGANVLTF
CDR3 DNA: TGTGCCAGCAGTTTAGGTTGCGACAGGGTAACGGGAGGGGCCAACGTCCTGACTTTC

V gene: TRBV4-3
CDR3 length: 19
J gene: TRBJ2-6
D gene: NA
clone size: NA
CDR3 protein: CASSQDHGRYNSGANVLTF
CDR3 DNA: TGCGCCAGCAGCCAAGATCATGGCAGGTACAACTCTGGGGCCAACGTCCTGACTTTC

V gene: TRBV2
CDR3 length: 12
J gene: TRBJ1-1
D gene: NA
clone size: NA
CDR3 protein: CASKRGNTEAFF
CDR3 DNA: TGTGCCAGCAAAAGGGGGAACACTGAAGCTTTCTTT

V gene: TRBV14
CDR3 length: 15
J gene: TRBJ1-2
D gene: TRBD1
clone size: NA
CDR3 protein: CASSPPGQSYYGYTF
CDR3 DNA: TGTGCCAGCAGCCCACCGGGACAGTCTTACTATGGCTACACCTTC

V gene: TRBV28
CDR3 length: 13
J gene: TRBJ2-5
D gene: NA
clone size: once
CDR3 protein: CASGSSPQETQYF
CDR3 DNA: TGTGCCTCGGGATCGTCGCCCCAAGAGACCCAGTACTTC

V gene: TRBV5-4
CDR3 length: 17
J gene: TRBJ2-7
D gene: TRBD2
clone size: NA
CDR3 protein: CASSRFEASGRVHEQYF
CDR3 DNA: TGTGCCAGCAGCCGTTTTGAGGCTAGCGGGAGGGTCCACGAGCAGTACTTC

V gene: TRBV6-6
CDR3 length: 14
J gene: TRBJ1-6
D gene: NA
clone size: few
CDR3 protein: CASSFLPSTGPLHF
CDR3 DNA: TGTGCCAGCAGTTTCCTACCATCGACAGGACCCCTCCACTTT

V gene: TRBV5-8
CDR3 length: 17
J gene: TRBJ1-1
D gene: TRBD1
clone size: NA
CDR3 protein: CASNLKGTGRIYTEAFF
CDR3 DNA: TGTGCCAGCAACTTGAAGGGGACAGGGAGGATTTACACTGAAGCTTTCTTT

V gene: TRBV27
CDR3 length: 15
J gene: TRBJ2-7
D gene: TRBD2
clone size: NA
CDR3 protein: CASSAPSGGRYEQYF
CDR3 DNA: TGTGCCAGCAGTGCGCCTAGCGGGGGGCGCTACGAGCAGTACTTC

V gene: TRBV29-1
CDR3 length: 12
J gene: TRBJ2-1
D gene: NA
clone size: NA
CDR3 protein: CSVGVLYNEQFF
CDR3 DNA: TGCAGCGTCGGGGTCCTATACAATGAGCAGTTCTTC

V gene: TRBV4-2
CDR3 length: 20
J gene: TRBJ1-1
D gene: NA
clone size: NA
CDR3 protein: CASSPKTEGVSVGLNTEAFF
CDR3 DNA: TGTGCCAGCAGCCCCAAAACAGAAGGGGTCTCGGTAGGGTTGAACACTGAAGCTTTCTTT

V gene: TRBV4-3
CDR3 length: 17
J gene: TRBJ2-7
D gene: TRBD1
clone size: NA
CDR3 protein: CASSQAVRRTGSDEQYF
CDR3 DNA: TGCGCCAGCAGCCAAGCAGTGAGGAGGACAGGGTCTGACGAGCAGTACTTC

V gene: TRBV15
CDR3 length: 18
J gene: TRBJ2-5
D gene: TRBD1
clone size: NA
CDR3 protein: CATSILTHHRGLLETQYF
CDR3 DNA: TGTGCCACCAGCATACTCACACACCACAGGGGGCTACTAGAGACCCAGTACTTC

V gene: TRBV14
CDR3 length: 14
J gene: TRBJ2-5
D gene: NA
clone size: NA
CDR3 protein: CASSQAGNQETQYF
CDR3 DNA: TGTGCCAGCAGCCAAGCGGGGAACCAAGAGACCCAGTACTTC

V gene: TRBV7-8
CDR3 length: 15
J gene: TRBJ2-7
D gene: TRBD2
clone size: NA
CDR3 protein: CASSTLGRGSYEQYF
CDR3 DNA: TGTGCCAGCAGCACCCTCGGGAGGGGTTCCTACGAGCAGTACTTC

V gene: TRBV28
CDR3 length: 13
J gene: TRBJ1-1
D gene: NA
clone size: NA
CDR3 protein: CASTGLLHTEAFF
CDR3 DNA: TGTGCCAGCACCGGACTGTTACACACTGAAGCTTTCTTT

V gene: TRBV6-5
CDR3 length: 15
J gene: TRBJ2-1
D gene: NA
clone size: NA
CDR3 protein: CASSYGADSYNEQFF
CDR3 DNA: TGTGCCAGCAGTTACGGAGCGGATTCCTACAATGAGCAGTTCTTC

V gene: TRBV27
CDR3 length: 15
J gene: TRBJ2-3
D gene: TRBD1
clone size: once
CDR3 protein: CASSHRGCSTDTQYF
CDR3 DNA: TGTGCCAGCAGTCACAGGGGGTGTAGCACAGATACGCAGTATTTT

V gene: TRBV7-9
CDR3 length: 15
J gene: TRBJ1-1
D gene: TRBD1
clone size: NA
CDR3 protein: CASSLATGGNTEAFF
CDR3 DNA: TGTGCCAGCAGCTTAGCTACAGGGGGTAACACTGAAGCTTTCTTT

V gene: TRBV7-2
CDR3 length: 18
J gene: TRBJ1-2
D gene: NA
clone size: NA
CDR3 protein: CASSSSVPRPSVGYGYTF
CDR3 DNA: TGTGCCAGCAGCTCCAGCGTTCCCCGCCCGAGTGTTGGCTATGGCTACACCTTC

V gene: TRBV7-9
CDR3 length: 17
J gene: TRBJ2-7
D gene: NA
clone size: NA
CDR3 protein: CASSLVSGRGFEDEQYF
CDR3 DNA: TGTGCCAGCAGCTTAGTCTCAGGGAGGGGGTTTGAGGACGAGCAGTACTTC

V gene: TRBV2
CDR3 length: 13
J gene: TRBJ2-7
D gene: NA
clone size: NA
CDR3 protein: CASRARVSYEQYF
CDR3 DNA: TGTGCCAGCAGAGCCCGTGTGTCCTACGAGCAGTACTTC

V gene: TRBV5-1
CDR3 length: 17
J gene: TRBJ2-7
D gene: TRBD2
clone size: few
CDR3 protein: CASSSERLAGSSYEQYF
CDR3 DNA: TGCGCCAGCAGCTCGGAAAGACTAGCGGGGAGTTCCTACGAGCAGTACTTC

V gene: TRBV27
CDR3 length: 16
J gene: TRBJ2-7
D gene: TRBD2
clone size: NA
CDR3 protein: CASTNGGLAGVHEQYF
CDR3 DNA: TGTGCCAGCACCAATGGTGGACTAGCGGGAGTCCACGAGCAGTACTTC

V gene: TRBV19
CDR3 length: 14
J gene: TRBJ2-5
D gene: NA
clone size: NA
CDR3 protein: CASSLLGVQETQYF
CDR3 DNA: TGTGCCAGTAGTCTTTTGGGAGTCCAAGAGACCCAGTACTTC

V gene: TRBV9
CDR3 length: 19
J gene: TRBJ2-3
D gene: TRBD2
clone size: NA
CDR3 protein: CASSLLGLAGGPVVDTQYF
CDR3 DNA: TGTGCCAGCAGCCTATTGGGACTAGCGGGGGGGCCGGTCGTGGATACGCAGTATTTT

V gene: TRBV11-2
CDR3 length: 13
J gene: TRBJ2-7
D gene: NA
clone size: NA
CDR3 protein: CASSLTPSYEQYF
CDR3 DNA: TGTGCCAGCAGCTTAACACCCTCCTACGAGCAGTACTTC

V gene: TRBV9
CDR3 length: 15
J gene: TRBJ2-2
D gene: TRBD2
clone size: NA
CDR3 protein: CASSARLAVTGELFF
CDR3 DNA: TGTGCCAGCAGCGCAAGACTAGCGGTCACCGGGGAGCTGTTTTTT

V gene: TRBV28
CDR3 length: 11
J gene: TRBJ2-7
D gene: NA
clone size: NA
CDR3 protein: CASRQYYEQYF
CDR3 DNA: TGTGCCAGCAGGCAGTATTACGAGCAGTACTTC

V gene: TRBV29-1
CDR3 length: 16
J gene: TRBJ2-7
D gene: TRBD2
clone size: NA
CDR3 protein: CSVESASGSKAYEQYF
CDR3 DNA: TGCAGCGTTGAAAGTGCTAGCGGGAGCAAAGCCTACGAGCAGTACTTC

V gene: TRBV6-1
CDR3 length: 14
J gene: TRBJ1-6
D gene: NA
clone size: NA
CDR3 protein: CASNPQGRDSPLHF
CDR3 DNA: TGTGCCAGCAATCCACAGGGTAGGGATTCACCCCTCCACTTT

V gene: TRBV15
CDR3 length: 16
J gene: TRBJ2-7
D gene: TRBD2
clone size: NA
CDR3 protein: CATSNPTASGRYEQYF
CDR3 DNA: TGTGCCACCAGCAACCCGACGGCTAGCGGGAGGTACGAGCAGTACTTC

V gene: TRBV4-3
CDR3 length: 17
J gene: TRBJ2-1
D gene: TRBD2
clone size: NA
CDR3 protein: CASSQDRTSLGYNEQFF
CDR3 DNA: TGCGCCAGCAGCCAAGATAGGACTAGCCTTGGATACAATGAGCAGTTCTTC

V gene: TRBV21-1
CDR3 length: 14
J gene: TRBJ1-6
D gene: NA
clone size: NA
CDR3 protein: CASPSRLYNSPLHF
CDR3 DNA: TGTGCCAGCCCCTCGAGATTATATAATTCACCCCTCCACTTT

V gene: TRBV7-2
CDR3 length: 15
J gene: TRBJ2-5
D gene: TRBD2
clone size: NA
CDR3 protein: CASSLGLAGPRTQYF
CDR3 DNA: TGTGCCAGCAGCTTAGGACTAGCGGGGCCCAGGACCCAGTACTTC

V gene: TRBV4-3
CDR3 length: 16
J gene: TRBJ1-6
D gene: TRBD1
clone size: NA
CDR3 protein: CASSQDRETGDSPLHF
CDR3 DNA: TGCGCCAGCAGCCAAGATCGGGAGACAGGGGACTCACCCCTCCACTTT